This T cell receptor beta chain was found in a study of neoadjuvant anti-PD-1 for oral cavity cancer. Turning to the study itself: Nivolumab at 3 mg/kg was mostly given biweekly, three to four doses, pre-surgery.

This CDR3 is built from 11 residues. The germline CDR1 and CDR2 sequences are SQVTM and ANQGSEA. Between the trimmed V and J ends, which lost 7 bases and 2 bases, there was a span of 9 bases. As to time point: after neoadjuvant nivolumab, at surgical resection. Using immunoSEQ multiplex PCR, the repertoire was profiled, and TCRdb retains in-frame clones only, with some absent. The table includes about 42,000 clones, 77% detected once. The receptor was isolated from a person aged 40 to 85 with oral cavity squamous cell carcinoma. The V call is TRBV29-1, the J call TRBJ2-7, with a weak D call TRBD2 (5 bases). Here the sequenced sample was PBMCs, taken after nivolumab (anti-PD-1) treatment. The chain's CDR3 is CSARETYEQYF. The CDR3 DNA reads TGCAGCGCGAGGGAGACCTACGAGCAGTACTTC.